This T cell receptor (beta chain) was sequenced in a study of early T cells in non-severe SARS-CoV-2 infection. Across the whole study: Chains stayed unpaired after sequencing of bulk RNA from unsorted whole blood.

With 3 bases removed from V and 9 bases from J, the gap between germline ends came to 21 bases. CDR1 and CDR2 from the germline V gene are SGHTA and FQGNSA. This CDR3 spans 16 amino acids. The TCR library protocol was used to attach unique molecular identifiers. These identifiers were attached to individual cDNA molecules. TCRdb analysed the 5' RACE reads with MiXCR anew, one entry per CDR3 protein. The sample holds some 82,000 distinct CDR3 sequences, 5.5% to 7.5% seen once. As concerns this clonotype: What it binds is unknown.

Study-level results: The study's VDJdb matching favored anti-spike CD8 responses and missed private and CD4 specificities.

The sample taken for sequencing was whole blood. The chain has TRBV7-2 and TRBJ2-1; either TRBD1 or TRBD2 may supply D (6 bases each). The receptor was derived from an adult who was a healthcare worker with PCR-confirmed SARS-CoV-2 infection or an uninfected control (not recorded which). Here the CDR3 DNA reads TGTGCCAGCAGCTTGGGCGGCGGGACACCAAGTAGTGAGCAGTTCTTC. This gives the protein CASSLGGGTPSSEQFF.